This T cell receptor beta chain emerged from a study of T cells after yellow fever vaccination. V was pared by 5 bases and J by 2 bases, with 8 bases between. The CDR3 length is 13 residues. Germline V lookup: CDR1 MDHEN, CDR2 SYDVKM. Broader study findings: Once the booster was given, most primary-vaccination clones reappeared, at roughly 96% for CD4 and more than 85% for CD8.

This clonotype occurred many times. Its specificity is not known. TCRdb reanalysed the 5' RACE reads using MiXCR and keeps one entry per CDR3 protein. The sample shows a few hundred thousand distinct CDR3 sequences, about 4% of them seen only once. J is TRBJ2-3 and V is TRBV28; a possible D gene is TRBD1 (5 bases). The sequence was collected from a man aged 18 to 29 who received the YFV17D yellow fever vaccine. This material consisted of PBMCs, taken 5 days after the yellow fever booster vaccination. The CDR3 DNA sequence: TGTGCCAGCAGTCAGGGAAACACAGATACGCAGTATTTT. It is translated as CASSQGNTDTQYF. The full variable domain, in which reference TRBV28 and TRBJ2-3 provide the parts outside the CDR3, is DVKVTQSSRYLVKRTGEKVFLECVQDMDHENMFWYRQDPGLGLRLIYFSYDVKMKEKGDIPEGYSVSREKKERFSLILESASTNQTSMYLCASSQGNTDTQYFGPGTRLTVL.